The TCR beta chain described here comes from a study of cytomegalovirus exposure and HLA in healthy donors. In the PCR, 60 Vbeta and 13 Jbeta primers were used. TCRdb keeps only in-frame clones here, not all; method: immunoSEQ multiplex PCR. The sample lists 200,000 or so clones, 75% to 90% seen once, with 0.71% in the top ten. The sequence came from a boy aged 2 to 9 in good health and CMV-seronegative. The sample consisted of PBMCs.

CDR3 sequence (DNA): TGTGCCAGTAGTATTCGGGGCTCTGGGGCCAACGTCCTGACTTTC. It encodes CASSIRGSGANVLTF. The rearrangement links TRBV19 to TRBJ2-6; tentatively, D is TRBD2 (5 bases). Germline V CDR1 and CDR2: LNHDA, SQIVND (reference sequence). The CDR3 covers 15 residues. V gave up 3 bases and J gave up 0 bases, with 6 bases separating them. Looking up the rest from reference TRBV19 and TRBJ2-6 gives the full variable domain: DGGITQSPKYLFRKEGQNVTLSCEQNLNHDAMYWYRQDPGQGLRLIYYSQIVNDFQKGDIAEGYSVSREKKESFPLTVTSAQKNPTAFYLCASSIRGSGANVLTFGAGSRLTVL.